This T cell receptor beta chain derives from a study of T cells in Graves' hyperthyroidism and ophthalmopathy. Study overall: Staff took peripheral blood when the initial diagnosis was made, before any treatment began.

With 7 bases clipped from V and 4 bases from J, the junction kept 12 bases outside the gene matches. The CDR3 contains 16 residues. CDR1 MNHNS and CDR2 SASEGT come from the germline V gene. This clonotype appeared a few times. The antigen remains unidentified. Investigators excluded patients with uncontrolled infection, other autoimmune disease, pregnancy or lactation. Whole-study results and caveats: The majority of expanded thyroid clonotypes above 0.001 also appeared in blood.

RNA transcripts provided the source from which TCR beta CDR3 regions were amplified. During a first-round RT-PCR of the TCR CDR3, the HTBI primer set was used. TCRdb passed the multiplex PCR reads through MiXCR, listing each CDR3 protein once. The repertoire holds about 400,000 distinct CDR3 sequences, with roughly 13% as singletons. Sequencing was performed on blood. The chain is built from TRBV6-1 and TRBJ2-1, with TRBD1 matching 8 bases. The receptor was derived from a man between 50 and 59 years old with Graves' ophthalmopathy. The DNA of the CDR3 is TGTGCCAGCAAGAGGACAGGGTGGGATAAGTACAATGAGCAGTTCTTC. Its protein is CASKRTGWDKYNEQFF.